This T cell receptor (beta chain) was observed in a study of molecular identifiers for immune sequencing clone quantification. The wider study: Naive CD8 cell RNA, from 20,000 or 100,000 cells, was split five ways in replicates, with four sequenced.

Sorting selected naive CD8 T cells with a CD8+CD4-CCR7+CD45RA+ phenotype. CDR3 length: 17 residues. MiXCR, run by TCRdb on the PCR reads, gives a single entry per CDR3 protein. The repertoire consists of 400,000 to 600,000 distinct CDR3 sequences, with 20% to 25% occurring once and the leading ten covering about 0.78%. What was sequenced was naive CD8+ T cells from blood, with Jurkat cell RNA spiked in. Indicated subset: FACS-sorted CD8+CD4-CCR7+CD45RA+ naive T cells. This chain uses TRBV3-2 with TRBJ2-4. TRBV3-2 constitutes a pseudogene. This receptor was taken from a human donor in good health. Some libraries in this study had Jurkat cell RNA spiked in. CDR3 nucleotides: TGTGCCAGCAGCCAAGGAAAGTCAGGACCACCTAAAAACATTCAGTACTTC. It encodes CASSQGKSGPPKNIQYF.